This T cell receptor (beta chain) was documented in a study of cytotoxic CD8 clonotypes in ibrutinib-treated CLL. A word on this clone: Antigen: not known.

Profiling relied on immunoSEQ multiplex PCR, and the TCRdb table lists in-frame clones only, not all of them. The table lists approximately 280,000 clones, roughly three quarters of them singletons. Study-level findings and limits: On treatment, the uncommon public clonotypes contracted or remained stable.

The clonotype was recovered from a human donor with chronic lymphocytic leukemia. The material sequenced was PBMCs, taken at disease progression, from a patient treated with ibrutinib.

The CDR3 DNA sequence: TGTGCCAGCAGCTCGCACCAAGAGACCCAGTACTTC. It encodes CASSSHQETQYF. The chain carries TRBV7-2 and TRBJ2-5; D unclear. V lost 4 bases and J 0 bases, leaving 3 bases between the germline ends. The CDR3 length is 12 residues. Germline V gene data show CDR1 as SGHTA and CDR2 as FQGNSA.